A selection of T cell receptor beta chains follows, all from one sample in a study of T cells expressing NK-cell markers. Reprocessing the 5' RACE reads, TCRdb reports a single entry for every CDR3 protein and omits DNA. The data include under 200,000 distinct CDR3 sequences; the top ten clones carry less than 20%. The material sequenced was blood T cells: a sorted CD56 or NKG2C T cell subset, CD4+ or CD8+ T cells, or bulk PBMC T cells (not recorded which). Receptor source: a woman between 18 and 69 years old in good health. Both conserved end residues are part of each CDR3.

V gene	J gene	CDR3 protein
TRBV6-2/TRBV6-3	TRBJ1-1	CASSSSSWGRRTEAFF
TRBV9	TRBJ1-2	CASSAAPGDPLNYGYTF
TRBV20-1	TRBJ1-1	CSARDAPEAFF
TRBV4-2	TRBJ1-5	CASSQDSVTVPYQPQHF
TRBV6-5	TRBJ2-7	CASSYRPLSGEQYF
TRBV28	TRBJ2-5	CASCDVGQQETQYF
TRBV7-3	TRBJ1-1	CASSPAPLNRGNTEAFF
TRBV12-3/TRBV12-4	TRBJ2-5	CASSPRGPTQETQYF
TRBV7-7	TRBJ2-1	CASSAPELARYNEQFF
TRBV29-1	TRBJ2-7	CSVVEETSSYEQYF
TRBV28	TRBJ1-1	CASSLTGQNTEAFF
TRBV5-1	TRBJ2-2	CASSSESDTGELFF
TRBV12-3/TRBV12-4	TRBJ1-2	CASSLGTGLGYTF
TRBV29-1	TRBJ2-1	CSTLGRGNHYNEQFF
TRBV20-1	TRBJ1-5	CSASPGAGSNQPQHF